A selection of T cell receptor beta chains follows, all from one sample in a study of vaccination and CD4 T cells after COVID-19. No antigen has been assigned to these receptors. In TCRdb, the PCR reads were re-called with MiXCR into one record per CDR3 protein. The sample lists roughly 7,400 distinct CDR3 sequences, about 50% occurring once. Sample: CD4+ T cells from blood, cultured in vitro. These receptors were obtained from a human donor who had recovered from COVID-19. CDR3s include the opening cysteine and the closing phenylalanine or tryptophan. D genes are given only for firm matches. Clone size is stated in some rows and not others, as once, few, many or a class when expanded.

d_call,clone_size,v_call,j_call,cdr3_aa,cdr3_nt
.,.,TRBV11-2,TRBJ2-2,CASRRPGGPGELFF,TGTGCCAGCAGACGACCCGGGGGCCCCGGGGAGCTGTTTTTT
TRBD1,few,TRBV7-9,TRBJ2-4,CASSKGQGAFDIQYF,TGTGCCAGCAGCAAAGGACAGGGGGCTTTTGACATTCAGTACTTC
TRBD2,.,TRBV27,TRBJ2-2,CAIRGGGNTGELFF,TGTGCAATACGTGGCGGGGGGAACACCGGGGAGCTGTTTTTT
.,once,TRBV5-1,TRBJ1-1,CASTYVGRATEAFF,TGCGCCAGCACATACGTTGGCAGGGCCACTGAAGCTTTCTTT
.,few,TRBV7-9,TRBJ1-1,CASSFEIRNTEAFF,TGTGCCAGCAGCTTTGAGATTCGGAACACTGAAGCTTTCTTT
.,.,TRBV4-3,TRBJ1-1,CASSGRKSRGLLRLNTEAFF,TGCGCCAGCAGCGGGAGGAAAAGCAGGGGACTTCTTCGGCTGAACACTGAAGCTTTCTTT
.,.,TRBV7-9,TRBJ2-5,CASSPDSPVQETQYF,TGTGCCAGCAGCCCGGACTCCCCCGTACAAGAGACCCAGTACTTC
.,.,TRBV19,TRBJ1-5,CASSSALDSSNQPQHF,TGTGCCAGTAGTTCCGCTCTCGACAGCAGCAATCAGCCCCAGCATTTT
TRBD2,few,TRBV5-8,TRBJ2-5,CASSLVPGGYQETQYF,TGTGCCAGCAGCTTGGTCCCGGGGGGGTACCAAGAGACCCAGTACTTC
TRBD1,.,TRBV27,TRBJ1-1,CASSFRDRGTEAFF,TGTGCCAGCAGTTTCCGGGACAGGGGGACTGAAGCTTTCTTT
.,few,TRBV7-3,TRBJ1-6,CASPWAGTNSPLHF,TGTGCCAGCCCCTGGGCGGGGACGAATTCACCCCTCCACTTT
TRBD2,large,TRBV6-5,TRBJ2-2,CASSYSRGSGSVTGELFF,TGTGCCAGCAGTTACTCGAGAGGAAGCGGGAGCGTGACCGGGGAGCTGTTTTTT
.,.,TRBV7-9,TRBJ1-1,CASSLALSRDTEAFF,TGTGCCAGCAGCTTAGCGCTTTCCAGGGACACTGAAGCTTTCTTT
.,.,TRBV7-9,TRBJ2-2,CASSSGLQELFF,TGTGCCAGCAGCTCGGGACTTCAGGAGCTGTTTTTT
TRBD2,few,TRBV6-2/TRBV6-3,TRBJ2-7,CASRLPGLAGANEQYF,TGTGCCAGCAGACTCCCGGGACTAGCGGGAGCTAACGAGCAGTACTTC
.,.,TRBV7-2,TRBJ1-2,CASSLSEHYGYTF,TGTGCCAGCAGCCTTTCAGAACACTATGGCTACACCTTC
TRBD1,once,TRBV6-2/TRBV6-3,TRBJ2-5,CASSYVGTGRPETQYF,TGTGCCAGCAGTTACGTTGGGACAGGGAGGCCGGAGACCCAGTACTTC
.,.,TRBV11-1,TRBJ1-1,CASRLTGMNTEAFF,TGTGCCAGCAGACTAACAGGGATGAACACTGAAGCTTTCTTT
.,.,TRBV5-6,TRBJ1-1,CASSLPMNTEAFF,TGTGCCAGCAGCTTGCCCATGAACACTGAAGCTTTCTTT
.,few,TRBV20-1,TRBJ1-5,CSALQGRSNQPQHF,TGCAGTGCTTTGCAGGGTAGGAGCAATCAGCCCCAGCATTTT
TRBD2,.,TRBV30,TRBJ2-7,CAWSVIAGGYEQYF,TGTGCCTGGAGTGTAATCGCGGGAGGGTACGAGCAGTACTTC
.,.,TRBV6-5,TRBJ2-5,CASSFGEMAGTQYF,TGTGCCAGCAGTTTCGGGGAGATGGCAGGAACCCAGTACTTC
.,.,TRBV24-1,TRBJ2-5,CATSDSGGTQYF,TGTGCCACCAGTGACTCCGGGGGGACCCAGTACTTC
.,.,TRBV10-3,TRBJ2-1,CAISSRDPYNEQFF,TGTGCCATCAGTAGCAGGGATCCCTACAATGAGCAGTTCTTC
.,.,TRBV2,TRBJ1-1,CASQGRLVAFF,TGTGCCAGCCAGGGCCGGTTGGTAGCTTTCTTT
.,.,TRBV7-9,TRBJ2-7,CASSLEGYSYEQYF,TGTGCCAGCAGCTTAGAAGGATACAGCTACGAGCAGTACTTC
TRBD1,.,TRBV7-9,TRBJ2-3,CASRATGNFADTQYF,TGTGCCAGCAGGGCGACAGGGAATTTCGCAGATACGCAGTATTTT
.,.,TRBV20-1,TRBJ2-7,CSASQQVRYEQYF,TGCAGTGCTAGTCAACAGGTCCGCTACGAGCAGTACTTC
.,.,TRBV9,TRBJ2-2,CASSVVLGSGELFF,TGTGCCAGCAGCGTAGTGTTAGGGTCCGGGGAGCTGTTTTTT
.,.,TRBV6-1,TRBJ2-5,CASRMTGGSQETQYF,TGTGCCAGCAGAATGACCGGGGGTAGCCAAGAGACCCAGTACTTC
.,.,TRBV24-1,TRBJ2-1,CATSEKGLGMQRQFF,TGTGCCACCAGTGAAAAGGGACTGGGGATGCAGAGACAGTTCTTC
TRBD1,.,TRBV7-2,TRBJ2-3,CASSWDSTDTQYF,TGTGCCAGCAGCTGGGACAGTACAGATACGCAGTATTTT
.,few,TRBV6-1,TRBJ1-5,CARSTLINQPQHF,TGTGCCAGATCCACACTCATCAATCAGCCCCAGCATTTT
TRBD1,.,TRBV20-1,TRBJ1-2,CSALTGGHGYTF,TGCAGTGCCCTGACAGGGGGGCATGGCTACACCTTC
.,.,TRBV4-3,TRBJ2-1,CASSQGRANNEQFF,TGCGCCAGCAGCCAGGGACGGGCCAACAATGAGCAGTTCTTC
.,few,TRBV2,TRBJ1-3,CASSDVGAGNTIYF,TGTGCCAGCAGTGATGTAGGGGCTGGAAACACCATATATTTT
.,.,TRBV6-2/TRBV6-3,TRBJ2-1,CATLLDSSAEQFF,TGTGCCACGCTCTTGGACAGTTCAGCTGAGCAGTTCTTC
.,.,TRBV12-3/TRBV12-4,TRBJ1-6,CASSLIGKQYFGPGSSYNSPLHF,.
.,few,TRBV6-2/TRBV6-3,TRBJ1-2,CASSPASDRRGGYTF,TGTGCCAGCAGCCCAGCGTCGGACAGACGGGGGGGCTACACCTTC
.,few,TRBV25-1,TRBJ1-6,CASSGPGPLNSPLHF,TGTGCCAGCAGTGGACCGGGTCCTCTAAATTCACCCCTCCACTTT
.,.,TRBV28,TRBJ1-2,CASSSPGLGYGYTF,TGTGCCAGCAGTTCGCCGGGACTCGGGTATGGCTACACCTTC
TRBD1,few,TRBV7-8,TRBJ2-7,CASSPEGDRRAYEQYF,TGTGCCAGCAGTCCCGAGGGGGACAGGCGGGCCTACGAGCAGTACTTC
.,.,TRBV7-2,TRBJ1-1,CASTPGEVSTEAFF,TGTGCCAGCACGCCCGGAGAGGTCTCCACTGAAGCTTTCTTT
.,.,TRBV7-2,TRBJ2-6,CASSLALGSGANVLTF,TGTGCCAGCAGCTTAGCCCTAGGCTCTGGGGCCAACGTCCTGACTTTC
.,once,TRBV6-5,TRBJ1-2,CASSSWEASDYGYTF,TGTGCCAGCAGTTCCTGGGAAGCGTCGGACTATGGCTACACCTTC
TRBD2,.,TRBV6-1,TRBJ2-1,CASRPRPTGGRAMTYNEQFF,TGTGCCAGCAGACCCCGACCTACTGGCGGGAGGGCTATGACCTACAATGAGCAGTTCTTC
.,.,TRBV2,TRBJ2-5,CASSERDGGTQYF,TGTGCCAGCAGTGAACGAGATGGAGGGACCCAGTACTTC
.,.,TRBV18,TRBJ2-7,CASSQFARGGGSYEQYF,TGTGCCAGCTCACAATTCGCGAGAGGGGGAGGCTCCTACGAGCAGTACTTC
TRBD2,.,TRBV6-1,TRBJ2-2,CASTPIRGGLNTGELFF,TGTGCCAGCACCCCTATTAGGGGAGGGTTGAACACCGGGGAGCTGTTTTTT
TRBD1,.,TRBV4-1,TRBJ1-3,CASSPQGAGNTIYF,TGCGCCAGCAGCCCCCAGGGGGCAGGAAACACCATATATTTT
.,.,TRBV5-4,TRBJ1-2,CASSSPLGPGGGYTF,TGTGCCAGCAGCTCACCGTTGGGACCGGGGGGTGGCTACACCTTC
TRBD2,few,TRBV7-2,TRBJ2-7,CASSLALGSGSYEQYF,TGTGCCAGCAGCTTAGCGCTGGGTAGCGGGAGTTACGAGCAGTACTTC
.,few,TRBV11-3,TRBJ1-6,CASSLEGGNSPLHF,TGTGCCAGCAGCTTAGAAGGGGGGAATTCACCCCTCCACTTT